The 9 T cell receptor beta chains presented below share a single source sample, sequenced in a study of shared clonotypes between healthy human individuals. Terminally differentiated effector memory CD45RA+ cells were excluded by CCR7 positive selection of CD45RO-negative cells. Measured with immunoSEQ multiplex PCR; TCRdb has only the in-frame clones, and not every one. The sample records roughly 2,000,000 clones, around 96% being singletons. Sequenced material: naive CD8+ T cells sorted from blood. All receptors derive from a man between 18 and 35 years old in good health.

About this clone: The sample holds other DNA sequences that translate to the same CDR3. This chain links TRBV27 with TRBJ1-1, with TRBD1 as a possible D gene (5 bases). From germline, CDR1 is MNHEY and CDR2 SMNVEV (reference sequence). V was shortened by 3 bases and J by 0 bases, with 8 bases between the two germline ends. The length of the CDR3 is 14 residues. This chain's CDR3 is CASSFGGMNTEAFF. The CDR3 DNA is TGTGCCAGCAGTTTTGGGGGGATGAACACTGAAGCTTTCTTT.

The rearrangement joins TRBV2 to TRBJ2-7; 10 bases map to TRBD1. Germline values: CDR1 SNHLY, CDR2 FYNNEI. The CDR3 loop spans 15 amino acids. V shed 8 bases and J 6 bases; nucleotides not matched to a gene: 13. The CDR3 sequence is CASQPPGQGISEQYF. The CDR3 nucleotides are TGTGCCAGCCAACCACCGGGACAGGGGATCTCCGAGCAGTACTTC.

This sequence joins TRBV7-2 and TRBJ2-7; 8 positions match TRBD2. J lost 3 bases, V lost 7 bases, and 5 bases had no gene match. The CDR3 runs to 13 residues. Germline loops: CDR1 SGHTA, CDR2 FQGNSA. The CDR3 bases are TGTGCCAGCACCCAACGGGAGGGCTACGAGCAGTACTTC. It translates to CASTQREGYEQYF.

The J gene is TRBJ2-7, the V gene TRBV6-1; D ambiguous. Germline CDR1 and CDR2: MNHNS and SASEGT. The CDR3 runs 14 residues. V was trimmed by 3 bases and J by 6 bases, leaving 15 bases between them. The CDR3 DNA follows: TGTGCCAGCAGTGACGGTCCCCTCTCTACCGAGCAGTACTTC. This codes for CASSDGPLSTEQYF.

The chain carries TRBV6-1 and TRBJ2-7; no definite D call. Germline assignment: CDR1 MNHNS and CDR2 SASEGT. Deletions cut 7 bases from V and 1 base from J, with 8 bases between. This CDR3 region has 12 residues. The CDR3 sequence is CASTQPSYEQYF. CDR3 in DNA: TGTGCCAGCACACAACCTTCCTACGAGCAGTACTTC.

Note on this clone: The sample contains more than one DNA sequence encoding this CDR3. CDR3 in DNA: TGTGCCAGCAGCGTGGGGGGCGGAACCTACGAGCAGTACTTC. Encoded protein: CASSVGGGTYEQYF. The J gene is TRBJ2-7, the V gene TRBV9; D may match TRBD1 or TRBD2 (6 bases each). This CDR3 is built from 14 residues. Germline V gives CDR1 SGDLS, CDR2 YYNGEE. V lost 2 bases and J lost 2, with 11 bases in between.

The rearrangement links TRBV15 to TRBJ2-5; 10 bases map to TRBD2. Germline assignment: CDR1 LNHNV and CDR2 YYDKDF (reference sequence). V shed 0 bases and J 5 bases; nucleotides not matched to a gene: 3. The CDR3 sequence is 15 residues long. The CDR3 is CATSRDEREGETQYF. The CDR3 DNA sequence: TGTGCCACCAGCAGAGATGAGCGGGAGGGGGAGACCCAGTACTTC.

This sequence joins TRBV6-5 and TRBJ2-6; D gene ambiguous. Germline V CDR1 and CDR2: MNHEY, SVGAGI. This CDR3 is 14 amino acids long. The V and J ends lost 5 bases and 2 bases respectively, with 7 bases between them. The CDR3 DNA sequence: TGTGCCAGCAGTAATGGGGCTGGGGCCAACGTCCTGACTTTC. Its protein product is CASSNGAGANVLTF.

The rearrangement joins TRBV7-8 to TRBJ2-7; TRBD2 matches at 10 bases. The CDR3 covers 15 residues. Germline V gene lookup returns CDR1 SGHVS and CDR2 FQNEAQ. Losses at the gene ends were 2 bases for V and 4 bases for J; bases not matched to a gene: 5. CDR3 nucleotide sequence: TGTGCCAGCAGCTTAAGACTAGCGGGCTTTTACGAGCAGTACTTC. As protein: CASSLRLAGFYEQYF.